These 25 T cell receptor beta chains originate from one sample sequenced in a study of identical twins. TCRdb redid the calling of the 5' RACE reads with MiXCR, one entry per CDR3 protein. The sample lists 690,000 or so distinct CDR3 sequences; approximately 6% were seen once. Material for sequencing was naive T cells sorted from blood. These TCRs come from a man aged 18 to 30 in good health.

In this sample, this clonotype turned up a few times. The chain uses TRBV6-6 and TRBJ2-3; the D gene is possibly TRBD1 (6 bases). V lost 7 bases to trimming and J lost 4 bases, with 12 bases between them. The germline CDR1 and CDR2 sequences are MNHNY and SVGAGI (reference sequence). The CDR3 contains 13 residues. The CDR3 DNA reads as TGTGCCAGCAACCTACAGGGTGCAGATACGCAGTATTTT. It is translated as CASNLQGADTQYF.

The V call is TRBV12-3 or TRBV12-4, the J call TRBJ2-1; the match to TRBD1 covers 11 bases. The CDR3 has 15 amino acids. Trimming took 7 bases from V and 8 from J; bases not matched to a gene: 10. CDR3 amino acids: CASKFAGTGGHEQFF. CDR3 nucleotide sequence: TGTGCCAGCAAATTCGCCGGGACAGGGGGACATGAGCAGTTCTTC.

This clonotype was seen repeatedly, ten times or more. The V call is TRBV5-1, the J call TRBJ1-4; 7 bases match TRBD1. J lost 6 bases, V lost 0 bases, and 5 bases had no gene match. The CDR3 has 15 amino acids. Germline-derived CDR1 and CDR2 are SGHRS and YFSETQ. Here the CDR3 DNA reads TGCGCCAGCAGCTTGGAGGGGACAGAGTATGAAAAACTGTTTTTT. Translation gives CASSLEGTEYEKLFF.

This clonotype has ten or more counts. This chain joins TRBV15 and TRBJ2-1, with TRBD2 matching 10 bases. There are 16 residues in the CDR3. Germline trimming cut 2 bases from V and 7 bases from J; bases unmatched to any gene: 8. Per the germline V gene, CDR1 is LNHNV and CDR2 is YYDKDF (reference sequence). CDR3 residues: CATSRSLAGVGNEQFF. For the CDR3, the DNA is TGTGCCACCAGCAGATCCCTAGCGGGAGTGGGGAATGAGCAGTTCTTC. Filled out from reference TRBV15 and TRBJ2-1, the complete variable domain reads DAMVIQNPRYQVTQFGKPVTLSCSQTLNHNVMYWYQQKSSQAPKLLFHYYDKDFNNEADTPDNFQSRRPNTSFCFLDIRSPGLGDTAMYLCATSRSLAGVGNEQFFGPGTRLTVL.

This clonotype was seen only a few times. The chain employs TRBV6-1 and TRBJ1-3; D is perhaps TRBD1 (5 bases). The V end was cut by 9 bases, the J end by 0 bases, with 9 bases between. The V gene's germline CDR1 is MNHNS and CDR2 SASEGT. This CDR3 is built from 13 residues. The CDR3 nucleotides are TGTGCCAGGAAGGGGATCTCTGGAAACACCATATATTTT. Protein: CARKGISGNTIYF.

This clonotype was found many times. V and J are TRBV6-5 and TRBJ2-1; D unresolved. Germline CDR1 MNHEY, CDR2 SVGAGI. The CDR3 runs to 15 residues. Deletions cut 4 bases from V and 2 bases from J, with 12 bases between. The CDR3 bases are TGTGCCAGCAGTTCCTGGGAAGAGACCTACAATGAGCAGTTCTTC. Protein sequence: CASSSWEETYNEQFF.

This clonotype was counted ten times or more. As DNA, the CDR3 is TGCAGCGTTGAGACTAGCGGGAGGAGTAACAATGAGCAGTTCTTC. This translates into CSVETSGRSNNEQFF. The chain combines TRBV29-1 with TRBJ2-1; 13 nucleotides match TRBD2. The length of the CDR3 is 15 residues. In germline, CDR1 is SQVTM, CDR2 ANQGSEA. V gave up 3 bases and J gave up 5 bases; unmatched junction bases: 4.

The genes are TRBV19 and TRBJ2-1, with TRBD1 matching 10 bases. V shed 1 base and J 3 bases; nucleotides not matched to a gene: 3. The CDR3 totals 16 residues. Germline values: CDR1 LNHDA, CDR2 SQIVND (reference sequence). This chain's CDR3 is CASSIGGTGDYNEQFF. CDR3 bases: TGTGCCAGTAGTATAGGGGGGACAGGGGACTACAATGAGCAGTTCTTC.

About this clonotype: A read error is likely, as this CDR3 ends without the conserved phenylalanine or tryptophan. The chain employs TRBV5-1 and TRBJ2-1, with D unresolved. CDR1 is SGHRS and CDR2 is YFSETQ in the germline V gene. V was shortened by 0 bases and J by 10 bases, with 11 bases between the two germline ends. The CDR3 has 13 amino acids. CDR3 amino acids: CASSLAGGPEQFV. CDR3 bases: TGCGCCAGCAGCTTGGCCGGTGGCCCCGAGCAGTTCGTC.

This clonotype was detected only a few times. V is TRBV29-1 and J is TRBJ1-2; possible D gene TRBD1, 6 bases. Germline CDR1 SQVTM, CDR2 ANQGSEA. V lost 3 bases to trimming and J lost 7 bases, with 15 bases between them. This CDR3 has 13 residues. The CDR3 loop is CSVDSRGTFGYTF. The DNA of the CDR3 is TGCAGCGTTGACTCCAGGGGTACGTTTGGCTACACCTTC.

This clonotype was counted only a few times. J is TRBJ2-1 and V is TRBV4-3; no clear D gene. Germline-derived CDR1 and CDR2 are LGHNA and YSLEER. Trimming cost V 1 base and J 5 bases, with 6 bases left between them. There are 13 residues in the CDR3. The CDR3 bases are TGCGCCAGCAGCCAAGGCTTACACAATGAGCAGTTCTTC. It codes for CASSQGLHNEQFF.

This clonotype was counted many times. The chain is built from TRBV5-1 and TRBJ1-1; D is possibly TRBD1 (6 bases). V shed 3 bases and J shed 0 bases, with 15 bases lying between them. Germline-derived CDR1 and CDR2 are SGHRS and YFSETQ. The CDR3 is made up of 16 amino acids. The CDR3 loop reads CASSYSTGFMNTEAFF. The CDR3 coding sequence is TGCGCCAGCAGCTACTCGACAGGTTTCATGAACACTGAAGCTTTCTTT.

This clonotype was counted many times. V is TRBV4-2 and J is TRBJ1-2, with a possible D match to TRBD1 (6 bases). CDR3 length equals 13 residues. Trimming took off 6 bases at V and 4 bases at J, with 12 bases between the two ends. Per germline, CDR1 LGHNA and CDR2 YNFKEQ. DNA of the CDR3: TGTGCCAGCAGGTCAGGGGATGGCTATGGCTACACCTTC. This encodes CASRSGDGYGYTF.

The V and J genes are TRBV9 and TRBJ2-5; 8 bases align to TRBD2. The germline CDR1 and CDR2 sequences are SGDLS and YYNGEE. The trim removed 3 bases at V and 5 bases at J, leaving 15 bases unmatched. This CDR3 has 17 residues. In DNA form, the CDR3 reads TGTGCCAGCAGCGGAAGTAGCGGGATGATCCTGGGGGAGACCCAGTACTTC. Translation: CASSGSSGMILGETQYF.

The V gene is TRBV18, the J gene TRBJ2-7; D remains ambiguous. V lost 0 bases, J lost 7 bases, and 7 bases lay in between. The CDR3 covers 12 residues. CDR1 is KGHSH and CDR2 is LQKENI in the germline V gene. The CDR3 sequence is CASSPPTLEQYF. In DNA form, the CDR3 reads TGTGCCAGCTCACCACCCACGTTAGAGCAGTACTTC.

This clonotype has ten or more counts. This chain links TRBV5-5 with TRBJ2-2, with no clear D. V lost 0 bases, J lost 6 bases, and 3 bases lay in between. The CDR3 is 12 residues long. From germline, CDR1 is SGHKS and CDR2 YYEKEE (reference sequence). In DNA form, the CDR3 reads TGTGCCAGCAGCTTGGACCCCGGGGAGCTGTTTTTT. Protein product: CASSLDPGELFF.

The rearrangement uses TRBV28 and TRBJ2-4; D is undetermined. This CDR3 spans 15 amino acids. V gave up 4 bases and J gave up 0 bases, with 10 bases separating them. From germline, CDR1 is MDHEN and CDR2 SYDVKM. Here the CDR3 DNA reads TGTGCCAGCAGTTCCACCAGCATAGCCAAAAACATTCAGTACTTC. Amino acid sequence: CASSSTSIAKNIQYF.

V usage is TRBV6-5 and J usage is TRBJ2-2; 9 bases fit TRBD1. V shed 0 bases, J shed 2 bases, and the junction held 4 bases outside the gene matches. Germline lookup yields CDR1 MNHEY and CDR2 SVGAGI. This CDR3 is built from 17 residues. CDR3 DNA: TGTGCCAGCAGTTACTCCCAGGGACAGGGAAACACCGGGGAGCTGTTTTTT. This gives the protein CASSYSQGQGNTGELFF.

The V and J genes are TRBV7-9 and TRBJ2-7; D uncertain. In germline, CDR1 is SEHNR, CDR2 FQNEAQ (reference sequence). The CDR3 is made up of 12 amino acids. V lost 7 bases, J lost 2 bases, and 9 bases lay in between. The CDR3 is CASMDGAYEQYF. In nucleotides, the CDR3 is TGTGCCAGCATGGACGGAGCCTACGAGCAGTACTTC.

The CDR3, as DNA: TGTGCCAGCAGCCCGCGGGGAGCGGGCTCCTACAATGAGCAGTTCTTC. This translates into CASSPRGAGSYNEQFF. The chain has TRBV12-3 or TRBV12-4 and TRBJ2-1, with D tentatively TRBD2 (6 bases). V lost 6 bases to trimming and J lost 0 bases, with 15 bases between them. CDR3 size: 16 residues.

This clonotype was picked up many times. The gene calls are TRBV5-1 and TRBJ2-1; the match to TRBD1 covers 8 bases. The V gene end was trimmed by 4 bases and the J gene end by 2 bases; junction bases not matched to a gene: 5. The CDR3 has 15 amino acids. Per germline, CDR1 SGHRS and CDR2 YFSETQ. In DNA, the CDR3 is TGCGCCAGCAGCCCGACAGGGGACCCCTACAATGAGCAGTTCTTC. Residues: CASSPTGDPYNEQFF. Filled out from reference TRBV5-1 and TRBJ2-1, the complete variable domain reads KAGVTQTPRYLIKTRGQQVTLSCSPISGHRSVSWYQQTPGQGLQFLFEYFSETQRNKGNFPGRFSGRQFSNSRSEMNVSTLELGDSALYLCASSPTGDPYNEQFFGPGTRLTVL.

This clonotype has just a few counts. The chain joins TRBV12-3 or TRBV12-4 to TRBJ1-1, with D unclear. CDR3 length equals 15 residues. Trimming cost V 8 bases and J 0 bases, with 16 bases left between them. CDR3 nucleotide sequence: TGTGCCAGCGTAAATAGGAGGCAGCTGAACACTGAAGCTTTCTTT. Translated: CASVNRRQLNTEAFF.

This clonotype has at least ten counts. The V call is TRBV5-5, the J call TRBJ2-7, with D tentatively TRBD2 (5 bases). V lost 3 bases, J lost 10 bases, and 11 bases lay in between. This CDR3 region has 11 residues. Germline V gene sequence: CDR1 SGHKS, CDR2 YYEKEE (reference sequence). The CDR3 DNA follows: TGTGCCAGCAGCTCCGGACTGCCCCAGTACGTC. Its translation is CASSSGLPQYV.

V is TRBV20-1 and J is TRBJ2-6, with no clear D. Germline V gene sequence: CDR1 DFQATT, CDR2 SNEGSKA (reference sequence). The length of the CDR3 is 15 residues. V lost 0 bases, J lost 0 bases, and 6 bases lay in between. CDR3 sequence: CSARDGSSGANVLTF. The DNA of the CDR3 is TGCAGTGCTAGAGACGGTAGCTCTGGGGCCAACGTCCTGACTTTC.

A few counts support this clonotype. J is TRBJ2-3 and V is TRBV29-1; D is uncertain. V lost 5 bases, J lost 3 bases, and 15 bases lay in between. This CDR3 is 14 amino acids long. Germline assignment: CDR1 SQVTM and CDR2 ANQGSEA. CDR3 sequence (DNA): TGCAGCGTTTCGGAACAGCGTGTGACAGATACGCAGTATTTT. Translated: CSVSEQRVTDTQYF.